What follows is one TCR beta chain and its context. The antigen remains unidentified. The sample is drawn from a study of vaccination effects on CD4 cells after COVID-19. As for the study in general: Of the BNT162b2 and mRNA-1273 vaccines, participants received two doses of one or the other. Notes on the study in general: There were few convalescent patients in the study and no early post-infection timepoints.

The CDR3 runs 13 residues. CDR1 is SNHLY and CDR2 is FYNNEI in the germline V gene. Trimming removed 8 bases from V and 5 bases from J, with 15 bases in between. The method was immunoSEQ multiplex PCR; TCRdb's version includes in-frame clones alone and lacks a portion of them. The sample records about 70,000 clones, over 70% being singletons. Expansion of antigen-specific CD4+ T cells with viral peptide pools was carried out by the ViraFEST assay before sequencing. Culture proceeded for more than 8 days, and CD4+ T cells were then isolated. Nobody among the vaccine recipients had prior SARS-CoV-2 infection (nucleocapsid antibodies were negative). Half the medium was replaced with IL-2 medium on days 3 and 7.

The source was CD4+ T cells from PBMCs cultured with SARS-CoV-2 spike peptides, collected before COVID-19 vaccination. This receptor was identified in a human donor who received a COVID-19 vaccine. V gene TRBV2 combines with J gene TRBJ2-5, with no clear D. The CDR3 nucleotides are TGTGCCAGCTCTAAGGGAATGATTGAGACCCAGTACTTC. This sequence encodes CASSKGMIETQYF.